This T cell receptor beta chain derives from a study of cytomegalovirus exposure and HLA in healthy donors. General study points: Later analysis identified several of the most significant clusters that appeared linked to common viral pathogens.

Notes on this clone: What it binds is unknown. Other DNA sequences from this sample encode an identical CDR3 as well.

The study ran its PCR with 60 Vbeta and 13 Jbeta primers. Some clones are missing from TCRdb's copy, which holds only in-frame ones; the method was immunoSEQ multiplex PCR. This sample has 120,000 to 150,000 clones, with approximately 79% found just once. V shed 7 bases and J shed 0 bases, with 4 bases lying between them. This CDR3 region has 13 residues. Germline CDR1 reads SNHLY; CDR2 reads FYNNEI. The receptor's source is a woman in her 40s in good health and CMV-seropositive. The sequencing input was PBMCs. V gene TRBV2 combines with J gene TRBJ2-6; the D is unclear. CDR3 in DNA: TGTGCCAGCACAGTCTCTGGGGCCAACGTCCTGACTTTC. Residues: CASTVSGANVLTF.